This T cell receptor beta chain was sequenced for a study of cytomegalovirus exposure and HLA in healthy donors. Primers included in the PCR were 60 Vbeta and 13 Jbeta primers. The repertoire was sequenced with immunoSEQ multiplex PCR; TCRdb's copy has only in-frame clones and lacks some. In the table there are roughly 150,000 clones, less than 9.5% of which are singletons. Study findings and constraints: When a later analysis compared HLA-associated TCR beta chains with equally common others, the HLA-associated chains turned out to be more clonally expanded and to have lower generation probabilities. Later analysis suggested most CMV-associated TCR beta chains were HLA-restricted. Reports indicated that the classifier achieved high specificity and sensitivity in diagnosing cytomegalovirus status. Later on, an analysis tied approximately 17,000 TCR beta sequences to HLA alleles at 0.05 false discovery rate.

With 0 bases clipped from V and 0 bases from J, the junction kept 2 bases outside the gene matches. The CDR3 covers 15 residues. There are a few counts of this clone. What it binds is unknown. V is TRBV23-1 and J is TRBJ2-7, with 7 bases aligning to TRBD1. TRBV23-1 is treated as an ORF (open reading frame) with a function not yet certain. The receptor was derived from a male donor in good health and CMV-seronegative. Sequenced input: PBMCs. This CDR3 reads CASSQSRQGSYEQYF. CDR3 nucleotides: TGCGCCAGCAGTCAATCTAGACAGGGCTCCTACGAGCAGTACTTC.